The clone carrying this T cell receptor (beta chain) was counted a single time. Its specificity is not known. The entry originates in a study of early stage breast cancer tumors. The assay was immunoSEQ multiplex PCR, and TCRdb's table has in-frame clones only and misses some. The sample holds about 48,000 clones, around 83% seen once. CDR1 and CDR2 from the germline V gene are LGHNA and YSLEER. The CDR3 has 13 residues. Trimming left V 0 bases short and J 6 bases short, with 9 bases between. The study, taken as a whole, reports: Blood repertoires resembled normal breast more than tumor. Unsorted bulk genomic DNA sequencing lacked pairing and functional marker data.

Sequencing was carried out using blood. The chain is built from TRBV4-3 and TRBJ2-7; no definite D call. The origin of this receptor is a person in their fifties or sixties with breast cancer. CDR3 in amino acids: CASSQDQGREQYF. CDR3 nucleotides: TGCGCCAGCAGCCAAGATCAAGGGCGCGAGCAGTACTTC.